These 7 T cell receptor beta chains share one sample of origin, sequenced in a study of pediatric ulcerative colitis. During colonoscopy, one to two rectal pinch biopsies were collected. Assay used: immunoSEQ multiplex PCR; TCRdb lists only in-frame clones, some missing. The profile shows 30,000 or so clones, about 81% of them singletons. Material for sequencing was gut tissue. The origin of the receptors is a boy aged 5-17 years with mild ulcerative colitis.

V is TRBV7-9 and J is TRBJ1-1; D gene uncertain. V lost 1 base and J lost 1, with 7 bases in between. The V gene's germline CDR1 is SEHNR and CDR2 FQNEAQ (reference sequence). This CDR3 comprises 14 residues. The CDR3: CASSLGRTNTEAFF. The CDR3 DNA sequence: TGTGCCAGCAGCTTAGGGAGGACGAACACTGAAGCTTTCTTT.

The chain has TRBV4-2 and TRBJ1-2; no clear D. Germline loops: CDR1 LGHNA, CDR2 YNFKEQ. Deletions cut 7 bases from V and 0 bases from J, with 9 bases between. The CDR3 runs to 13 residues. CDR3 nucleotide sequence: TGTGCCAGCACGGAGGCGGCTAACTATGGCTACACCTTC. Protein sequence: CASTEAANYGYTF.

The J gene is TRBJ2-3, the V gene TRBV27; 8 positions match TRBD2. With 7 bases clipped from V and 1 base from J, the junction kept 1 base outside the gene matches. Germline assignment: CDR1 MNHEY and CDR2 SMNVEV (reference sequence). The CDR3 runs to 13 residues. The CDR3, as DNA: TGTGCCAGCACGGGGGGGGGCACAGATACGCAGTATTTT. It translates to CASTGGGTDTQYF.

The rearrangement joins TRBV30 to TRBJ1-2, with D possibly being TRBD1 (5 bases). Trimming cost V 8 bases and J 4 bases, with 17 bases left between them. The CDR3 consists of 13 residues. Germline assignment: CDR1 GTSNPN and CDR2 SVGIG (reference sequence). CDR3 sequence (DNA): TGTGCCCGTGACAGCTATAGCTCCTATGGCTACACCTTC. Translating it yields CARDSYSSYGYTF.

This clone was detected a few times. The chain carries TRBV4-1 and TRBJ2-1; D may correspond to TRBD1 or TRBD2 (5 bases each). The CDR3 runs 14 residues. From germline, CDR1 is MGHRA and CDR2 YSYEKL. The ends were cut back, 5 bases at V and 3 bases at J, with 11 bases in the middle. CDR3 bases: TGCGCCAGCAGCAGAGGGCAGGGCTACAATGAGCAGTTCTTC. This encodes CASSRGQGYNEQFF.

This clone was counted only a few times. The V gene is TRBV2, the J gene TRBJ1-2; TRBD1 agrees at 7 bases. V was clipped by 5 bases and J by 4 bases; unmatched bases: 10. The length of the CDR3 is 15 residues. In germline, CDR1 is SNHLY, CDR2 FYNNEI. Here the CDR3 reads CASSPSRQGSYGYTF. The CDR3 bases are TGTGCCAGCAGTCCCTCTAGACAGGGTAGCTATGGCTACACCTTC.

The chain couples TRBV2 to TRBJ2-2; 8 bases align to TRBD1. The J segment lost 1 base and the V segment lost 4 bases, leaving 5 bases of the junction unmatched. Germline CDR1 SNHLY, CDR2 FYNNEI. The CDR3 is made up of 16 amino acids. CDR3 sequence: CASSAFGQGNTGELFF. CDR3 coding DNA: TGTGCCAGCAGTGCTTTCGGACAGGGGAACACCGGGGAGCTGTTTTTT.